The entry below describes one T cell receptor beta chain. Using immunoSEQ multiplex PCR, the repertoire was profiled, and TCRdb retains in-frame clones only, with some absent. The sample consists of about 180,000 clones, approximately 80% of them appearing once. J was trimmed by 2 bases and V by 5 bases; bases with no gene match: 6. CDR1 and CDR2 (germline): SGHRS, YFSETQ. This CDR3 has 14 amino acids. This specimen belongs to a study of blood T cell repertoires in COVID-19. Whole-study context: Sources were T cells, B-cell-depleted T cells, or PBMCs; the material itself was cDNA or gDNA.

This rearrangement joins TRBV5-1 to TRBJ2-5; TRBD1 agrees at 7 bases. The sample comprised PBMCs or T cells enriched from blood (not recorded which). The receptor's source is a middle-aged man who had recovered from COVID-19. CDR3: CASRLGTAQETQYF. For the CDR3, the DNA is TGCGCCAGCAGACTAGGGACAGCACAAGAGACCCAGTACTTC.